This TCR beta chain was found in a study of beta chain features in type 1 diabetes. Study findings and constraints: Patients with Type 1 diabetes showed moderately but significantly shorter TCRB CDR3s in all four CD4+ subsets.

This clone was recorded a few times. No antigen is known for it. CDR1 and CDR2 (germline): SGDLS, YYNGEE. CDR3 size: 17 residues. The junction had 8 bases not matched to a gene; V was cut back by 0 bases and J by 5 bases. Sorting with CD45RO/CCR7/CD25/CD127/CD95/CD27 yielded naive, central memory, regulatory and stem-like memory CD4+ cells. As every portion of the isolated RNA was reverse transcribed, the sequencing read expressed TCRB transcripts. Profiling relied on immunoSEQ multiplex PCR, and the TCRdb table lists in-frame clones only, not all of them. In the table there are over 200,000 clones, 11% of which are singletons.

Sequenced sample: naive CD4+ T cells from blood. This chain links TRBV9 with TRBJ2-1; 10 bases fit TRBD2. This TCR was sampled from a man younger than 45 with type 1 diabetes. CDR3 sequence (DNA): TGTGCCAGCAGCGTAGGTTCTTCCAGCGGGGGGGACAATGAGCAGTTCTTC. It yields the protein CASSVGSSSGGDNEQFF.